These 27 T cell receptor beta chains were all obtained from the same sample, sequenced in a study of shared clonotypes between healthy human individuals. The data were produced by immunoSEQ multiplex PCR, yet TCRdb's version contains in-frame clones alone and is incomplete. The sample shows millions of clones, about 92% of them seen only once. In the naive CD8 group, cells lacked CD45RO and were positively selected for CCR7, so terminally differentiated effector memory CD45RA+ cells were left out. Sequenced input: naive CD8+ T cells from PBMCs. These receptor sequences come from a man younger than 30 in good health. Some clones in this sample may be carry-over from other donors' samples.

Details on this clone: Different DNA sequences within this sample yield the same CDR3. The chain employs TRBV11-2 and TRBJ2-7; 7 nucleotides match TRBD2. Trimming took 3 bases from V and 1 from J; bases not matched to a gene: 6. The CDR3 extends over 15 amino acids. Germline assignment: CDR1 SGHAT and CDR2 FQNNGV. The CDR3 spells CASSLGAGTSYEQYF. In DNA form, the CDR3 reads TGTGCCAGCAGCTTGGGAGCGGGAACATCCTACGAGCAGTACTTC.

The CDR3 here is CASSLEGGRTNTEAFF. Here the CDR3 DNA reads TGTGCCAGCAGCTTAGAGGGGGGACGGACGAACACTGAAGCTTTCTTT. The chain employs TRBV13 and TRBJ1-1; possible D gene TRBD1, 6 bases. Trimming took 1 base from V and 1 from J, leaving 13 bases between them. CDR1 is PRHDT, CDR2 FYEKMQ, per germline (reference sequence). This CDR3 comprises 16 residues.

The J gene is TRBJ2-7, the V gene TRBV4-3; possible D gene TRBD2, 5 bases. The CDR3 length is 17 residues. Germline V lookup: CDR1 LGHNA, CDR2 YSLEER. The ends were cut back, 0 bases at V and 3 bases at J, with 18 bases in the middle. This CDR3 reads CASSQDRRQRSNYEQYF. Here the CDR3 DNA reads TGCGCCAGCAGCCAAGATCGGAGGCAGCGGAGTAACTACGAGCAGTACTTC.

The chain couples TRBV27 to TRBJ2-7; 12 bases line up with TRBD2. This CDR3 comprises 17 residues. The junction had 7 bases not matched to a gene; V was cut back by 2 bases and J by 2 bases. Germline CDR1 and CDR2: MNHEY and SMNVEV (reference sequence). Here the CDR3 DNA reads TGTGCCAGCAGTTTACCGACGACTAGCGGGAGACCCTACGAGCAGTACTTC. It codes for CASSLPTTSGRPYEQYF.

The chain joins TRBV7-2 to TRBJ2-1, with TRBD2 matching 11 bases. V shed 2 bases, J shed 8 bases, and the junction held 8 bases outside the gene matches. The CDR3 loop spans 16 amino acids. Germline V lookup: CDR1 SGHTA, CDR2 FQGNSA. CDR3 sequence (DNA): TGTGCCAGCAGCTTAATAGCGGGAGGGCCGGTCGATGAGCAGTTCTTC. Translating gives CASSLIAGGPVDEQFF.

The V gene is TRBV2, the J gene TRBJ2-2; 9 nucleotides line up with TRBD1. Germline values: CDR1 SNHLY, CDR2 FYNNEI. V dropped 1 base and J dropped 4; count of bases not matched to a gene: 4. CDR3 length: 16 residues. The CDR3 loop is CASSEGTGVPTGELFF. The CDR3 bases are TGTGCCAGCAGTGAAGGGACAGGGGTCCCCACCGGGGAGCTGTTTTTT.

Only one count was recorded for this clone. V usage is TRBV5-1 and J usage is TRBJ2-1; D remains ambiguous. Germline lookup yields CDR1 SGHRS and CDR2 YFSETQ. The CDR3 sequence is 16 residues long. Trimming took off 2 bases at V and 0 bases at J, with 12 bases between the two ends. Written as DNA, the CDR3 is TGCGCCAGCAGCTTAGACGGTATCAGCTCCTACAATGAGCAGTTCTTC. It is translated as CASSLDGISSYNEQFF.

V is TRBV4-1 and J is TRBJ2-1, with no clear D. Germline V CDR1 and CDR2: MGHRA, YSYEKL. Trimming removed 4 bases at V and 0 bases at J, with 16 bases between. This CDR3 has 17 amino acids. The CDR3 sequence: CASSPTGLLGSYNEQFF. DNA of the CDR3: TGCGCCAGCAGCCCCACGGGTCTTCTGGGCTCCTACAATGAGCAGTTCTTC.

Here the CDR3 DNA reads TGTGCCAGTAGTATCCCCCTTAGTTTGGGAAGCTCTGGGGCCAACGTCCTGACTTTC. Translation gives CASSIPLSLGSSGANVLTF. The V gene is TRBV19, the J gene TRBJ2-6, with D uncertain. Germline-derived CDR1 and CDR2 are LNHDA and SQIVND (reference sequence). V lost 3 bases and J lost 0, with 18 bases in between. The CDR3 covers 19 residues.

Comment on this clone: One end of the junction does not line up with germline, which may come from a read error. This chain joins TRBV7-4 and TRBJ2-7, with 7 bases lining up with TRBD2. The CDR3 runs 12 residues. Germline values: CDR1 SGHVT, CDR2 SQSDAQ. CDR3 residues: CASSLRNWDGGF. The CDR3 coding sequence is TGTGCCAGCAGCTTAAGGAATTGGGACGGGGGGTTC.

This chain links TRBV28 with TRBJ1-4; D is ambiguous. This CDR3 is built from 14 residues. Trimming removed 8 bases at V and 0 bases at J, with 10 bases between. Germline CDR1 reads MDHEN; CDR2 reads SYDVKM. CDR3 in DNA: TGTGCCAGCCGCAAGCGGGCAACTAATGAAAAACTGTTTTTT. Its protein product is CASRKRATNEKLFF. The complete variable domain, with remaining parts taken from reference TRBV28 and TRBJ1-4, reads DVKVTQSSRYLVKRTGEKVFLECVQDMDHENMFWYRQDPGLGLRLIYFSYDVKMKEKGDIPEGYSVSREKKERFSLILESASTNQTSMYLCASRKRATNEKLFFGSGTQLSVL.

A few counts support this clone. V and J are TRBV5-1 and TRBJ1-2; D not certain. This CDR3 region has 12 residues. V was trimmed by 3 bases and J by 6 bases, leaving 9 bases between them. CDR1 and CDR2 from the germline V gene are SGHRS and YFSETQ. The chain's CDR3 is CASSSGGDGYTF. The CDR3 bases are TGCGCCAGCAGCTCCGGAGGAGATGGCTACACCTTC.

The genes are TRBV11-3 and TRBJ2-7; 8 bases line up with TRBD1. J lost 3 bases, V lost 5 bases, and 9 bases had no gene match. The CDR3 spans 15 residues. Germline values: CDR1 SGHNT, CDR2 YENEEA. The CDR3 nucleotides read TGTGCCAGCAGCGCCCGGGACAGGCCCATCTACGAGCAGTACTTC. Translation gives CASSARDRPIYEQYF.

The chain couples TRBV27 to TRBJ2-7, with a tentative D call TRBD1 (6 bases). Trimming shortened V by 6 bases and J by 2 bases, and 14 bases separated the two germline ends. In germline, CDR1 is MNHEY, CDR2 SMNVEV (reference sequence). This CDR3 region has 14 residues. CDR3 sequence: CASSLTGLTYEQYF. The CDR3 DNA is TGTGCCAGCAGCCTCACAGGGCTCACCTACGAGCAGTACTTC.

V is TRBV9 and J is TRBJ2-7; maybe TRBD1 (6 bases). The germline CDR1 and CDR2 sequences are SGDLS and YYNGEE. Trimming left V 1 base short and J 4 bases short, with 24 bases between. The CDR3 is made up of 18 amino acids. CDR3 coding DNA: TGTGCCAGCAGCGTAAAGGGTTGGGAACAGGGAATTAAGTACGAGCAGTACTTC. Protein product: CASSVKGWEQGIKYEQYF.

This sequence joins TRBV5-5 and TRBJ2-1; 13 positions match TRBD2. Germline values: CDR1 SGHKS, CDR2 YYEKEE (reference sequence). CDR3 length equals 17 residues. V trimming: 4 bases; J trimming: 7 bases; junction bases outside the gene matches: 11. The CDR3 sequence: CASSEYALAGGPNEQFF. The CDR3 nucleotides read TGTGCCAGCAGCGAATATGCACTAGCGGGAGGGCCTAATGAGCAGTTCTTC. Full variable domain (outside the CDR3, taken from reference TRBV5-5 and TRBJ2-1): DAGVTQSPTHLIKTRGQQVTLRCSPISGHKSVSWYQQVLGQGPQFIFQYYEKEERGRGNFPDRFSARQFPNYSSELNVNALLLGDSALYLCASSEYALAGGPNEQFFGPGTRLTVL.

Notes on this clone: Other DNA sequences within the sample encode an identical CDR3. V gene TRBV7-9 combines with J gene TRBJ2-5, with D unresolved. Deletions cut 1 base from V and 0 bases from J, with 12 bases between. CDR1 is SEHNR, CDR2 FQNEAQ, per germline (reference sequence). The CDR3 extends over 16 amino acids. The chain's CDR3 is CASSLVTGSYQETQYF. CDR3 DNA sequence: TGTGCCAGCAGCTTAGTTACGGGCAGTTACCAAGAGACCCAGTACTTC. Combining the CDR3 with reference TRBV7-9 and TRBJ2-5 gives the whole variable domain DTGVSQNPRHKITKRGQNVTFRCDPISEHNRLYWYRQTLGQGPEFLTYFQNEAQLEKSRLLSDRFSAERPKGSFSTLEIQRTEQGDSAMYLCASSLVTGSYQETQYFGPGTRLLVL.

The gene calls are TRBV7-8 and TRBJ2-1; perhaps TRBD1 as D (6 bases). V was clipped by 5 bases and J by 5 bases, with 16 bases between them. The CDR3 totals 15 residues. CDR1 is SGHVS, CDR2 FQNEAQ, per germline. The CDR3 DNA sequence: TGTGCCAGCAGCGAAGGGGGTGGTGCGGACAATGAGCAGTTCTTC. It specifies CASSEGGGADNEQFF.

J is TRBJ2-7 and V is TRBV14; D is uncertain. Trimming took 4 bases from V and 3 from J, leaving 10 bases between them. Germline V gene lookup returns CDR1 SGHDN and CDR2 FVKESK. This CDR3 spans 13 amino acids. The CDR3 loop reads CASSPAQNYEQYF. For the CDR3, the DNA is TGTGCCAGCAGCCCGGCCCAAAACTACGAGCAGTACTTC.

The gene calls are TRBV7-6 and TRBJ2-2, with TRBD2 matching over 10 bases. The CDR3 contains 17 residues. Germline V CDR1 and CDR2: SGHVS, FNYEAQ. The J segment lost 5 bases and the V segment lost 0 bases, leaving 6 bases of the junction unmatched. Here the CDR3 DNA reads TGTGCCAGCAGCTTAGCTAGCGGGAGGTTGTTAACCGGGGAGCTGTTTTTT. It codes for CASSLASGRLLTGELFF.

The chain recombines TRBV9 with TRBJ2-1; 7 bases are a match to TRBD1. V was clipped by 4 bases and J by 2 bases; unmatched bases: 12. Germline V gives CDR1 SGDLS, CDR2 YYNGEE. CDR3 length: 17 residues. This CDR3 reads CASSPRPGTEPYNEQFF. The CDR3 nucleotides read TGTGCCAGCAGCCCAAGACCAGGGACAGAGCCCTACAATGAGCAGTTCTTC.

The gene calls are TRBV15 and TRBJ2-2, with 7 bases that match TRBD2. This CDR3 spans 14 amino acids. V shed 4 bases, J shed 6 bases, and the junction held 5 bases outside the gene matches. CDR1 and CDR2 (germline): LNHNV, YYDKDF (reference sequence). The CDR3 bases are TGTGCCACCAGCATTGGACTAGACGCCGGGGAGCTGTTTTTT. Amino acid sequence: CATSIGLDAGELFF.

The rearrangement joins TRBV4-3 to TRBJ2-1; 11 nucleotides match TRBD2. This CDR3 is 20 amino acids long. V was clipped by 2 bases and J by 4 bases; unmatched bases: 16. CDR1 is LGHNA and CDR2 is YSLEER in the germline V gene. The CDR3 sequence: CASSQHARGLTSGAYNEQFF. CDR3 DNA: TGCGCCAGCAGCCAACACGCCCGAGGCTTGACTAGCGGGGCGTACAATGAGCAGTTCTTC.

The chain uses TRBV11-2 and TRBJ1-5; unclear D gene. The CDR3 extends over 13 amino acids. The germline CDR1 and CDR2 sequences are SGHAT and FQNNGV. V was pared by 1 base and J by 4 bases, with 5 bases between. CDR3 in amino acids: CASSLAVNQPQHF. The CDR3 DNA sequence: TGTGCCAGCAGCTTAGCCGTTAATCAGCCCCAGCATTTT.

The chain joins TRBV11-1 to TRBJ2-1; 9 positions agree with TRBD2. V dropped 3 bases and J dropped 9; count of bases not matched to a gene: 9. The CDR3 contains 15 residues. CDR1 and CDR2 from the germline V gene are SGHAT and FQDESV (reference sequence). The CDR3 loop reads CASSFGSGRGSEQFF. CDR3 DNA: TGTGCCAGCAGCTTCGGTAGCGGGAGAGGGAGTGAGCAGTTCTTC.

This chain uses TRBV5-4 with TRBJ2-7, with 11 nucleotides matching TRBD2. The ends lost 3 bases at V and 0 bases at J; junction bases unmatched: 8. The V gene's germline CDR1 is SGHNT and CDR2 YYREEE (reference sequence). The CDR3 is 17 amino acids. Here the CDR3 reads CASSSEPTSGNSYEQYF. The CDR3 DNA reads TGTGCCAGCAGCTCCGAACCGACTAGCGGGAACTCCTACGAGCAGTACTTC.

V and J are TRBV2 and TRBJ1-4; the D is unclear. CDR3 length: 15 amino acids. Germline-derived CDR1 and CDR2 are SNHLY and FYNNEI. The V and J ends lost 1 base and 5 bases respectively, with 11 bases between them. CDR3 residues: CASSEEGYLNEKLFF. DNA for the CDR3: TGTGCCAGCAGTGAAGAAGGCTACCTCAATGAAAAACTGTTTTTT.